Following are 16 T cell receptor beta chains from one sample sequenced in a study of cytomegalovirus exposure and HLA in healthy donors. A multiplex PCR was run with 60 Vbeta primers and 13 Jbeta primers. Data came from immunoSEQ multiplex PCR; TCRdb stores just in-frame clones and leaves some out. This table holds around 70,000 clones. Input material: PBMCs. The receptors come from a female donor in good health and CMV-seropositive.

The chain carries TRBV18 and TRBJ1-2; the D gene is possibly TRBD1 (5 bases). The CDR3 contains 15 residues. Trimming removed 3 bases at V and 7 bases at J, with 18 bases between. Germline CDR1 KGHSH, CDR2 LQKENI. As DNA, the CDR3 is TGTGCCAGCTCACCGGGCGGTCAGGGAATAGGTGGCTACACCTTC. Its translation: CASSPGGQGIGGYTF.

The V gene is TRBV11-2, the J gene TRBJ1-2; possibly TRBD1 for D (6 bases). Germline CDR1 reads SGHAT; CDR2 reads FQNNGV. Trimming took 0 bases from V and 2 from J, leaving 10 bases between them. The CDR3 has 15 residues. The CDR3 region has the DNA TGTGCCAGCAGCTTAGATCAGGGGCGGAACTATGGCTACACCTTC. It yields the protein CASSLDQGRNYGYTF.

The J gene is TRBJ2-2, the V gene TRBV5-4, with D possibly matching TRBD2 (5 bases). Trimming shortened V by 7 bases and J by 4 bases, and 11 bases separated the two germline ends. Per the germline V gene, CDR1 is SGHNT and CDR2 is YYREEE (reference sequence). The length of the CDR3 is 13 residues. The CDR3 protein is CASGESFTGELFF. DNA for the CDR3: TGTGCCAGCGGGGAGAGTTTCACCGGGGAGCTGTTTTTT.

Here the CDR3 DNA reads TGTGCCAGCACCCATAGCGGGAGGGCCAATGAGCAGTACTTC. Its protein is CASTHSGRANEQYF. This chain joins TRBV5-6 and TRBJ2-7; TRBD2 matches at 11 bases. Germline V CDR1 and CDR2: SGHDT, YYEEEE. V was clipped by 6 bases and J by 7 bases; unmatched bases: 9. The CDR3 is made up of 14 amino acids.

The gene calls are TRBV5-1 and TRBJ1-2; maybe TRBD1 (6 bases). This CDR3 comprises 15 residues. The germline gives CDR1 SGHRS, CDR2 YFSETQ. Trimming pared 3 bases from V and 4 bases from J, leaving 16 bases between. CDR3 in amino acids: CASSSTTGIGYGYTF. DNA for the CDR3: TGCGCCAGCAGCTCGACGACAGGTATCGGCTATGGCTACACCTTC.

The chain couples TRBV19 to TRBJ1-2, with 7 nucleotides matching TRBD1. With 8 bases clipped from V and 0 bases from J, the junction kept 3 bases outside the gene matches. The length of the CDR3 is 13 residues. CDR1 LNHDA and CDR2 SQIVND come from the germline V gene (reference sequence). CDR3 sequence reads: CASFRGPNYGYTF. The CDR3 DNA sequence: TGTGCCAGTTTTAGGGGGCCTAACTATGGCTACACCTTC.

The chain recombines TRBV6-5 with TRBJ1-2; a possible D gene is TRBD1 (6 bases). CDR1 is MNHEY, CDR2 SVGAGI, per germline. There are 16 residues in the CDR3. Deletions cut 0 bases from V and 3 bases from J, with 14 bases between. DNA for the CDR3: TGTGCCAGCAGTTACTCGATAATCACAGGGCACTATGGCTACACCTTC. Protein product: CASSYSIITGHYGYTF.

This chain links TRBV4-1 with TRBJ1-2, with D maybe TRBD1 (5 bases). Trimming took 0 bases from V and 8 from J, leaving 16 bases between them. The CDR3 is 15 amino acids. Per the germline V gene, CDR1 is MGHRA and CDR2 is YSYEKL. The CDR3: CASSQDGTGHRGYTF. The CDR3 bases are TGCGCCAGCAGCCAAGATGGTACCGGACACCGGGGCTACACCTTC.

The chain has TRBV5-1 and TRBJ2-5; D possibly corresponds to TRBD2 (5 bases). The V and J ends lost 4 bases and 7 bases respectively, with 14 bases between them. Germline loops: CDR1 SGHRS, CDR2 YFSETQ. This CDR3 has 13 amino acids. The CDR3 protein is CASSTGQAGTQYF. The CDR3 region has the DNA TGCGCCAGCAGCACTGGGCAGGCGGGGACCCAGTACTTC.

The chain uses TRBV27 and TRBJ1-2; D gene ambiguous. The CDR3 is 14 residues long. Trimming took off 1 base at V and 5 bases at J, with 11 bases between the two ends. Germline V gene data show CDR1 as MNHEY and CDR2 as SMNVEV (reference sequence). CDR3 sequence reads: CASSLFAGSYGYTF. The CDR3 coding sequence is TGTGCCAGCAGTTTATTCGCAGGATCTTATGGCTACACCTTC.

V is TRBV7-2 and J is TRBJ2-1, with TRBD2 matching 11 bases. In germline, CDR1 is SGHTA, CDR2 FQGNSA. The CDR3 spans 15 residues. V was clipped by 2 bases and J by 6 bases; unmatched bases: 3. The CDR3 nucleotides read TGTGCCAGCAGCTTAATGGGACTAGCGGCCAATGAGCAGTTCTTC. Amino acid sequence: CASSLMGLAANEQFF.

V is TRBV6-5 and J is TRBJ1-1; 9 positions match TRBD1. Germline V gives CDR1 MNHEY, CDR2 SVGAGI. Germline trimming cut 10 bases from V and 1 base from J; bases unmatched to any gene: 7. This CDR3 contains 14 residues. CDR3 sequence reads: CATSTGGRNTEAFF. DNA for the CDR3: TGTGCCACCTCGACAGGGGGACGGAACACTGAAGCTTTCTTT.

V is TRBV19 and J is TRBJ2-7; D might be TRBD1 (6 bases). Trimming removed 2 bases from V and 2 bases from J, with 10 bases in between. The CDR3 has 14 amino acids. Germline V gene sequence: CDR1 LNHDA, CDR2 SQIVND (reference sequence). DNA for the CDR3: TGTGCCAGTAGTATATCCGGGACAACCTACGAGCAGTACTTC. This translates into CASSISGTTYEQYF.

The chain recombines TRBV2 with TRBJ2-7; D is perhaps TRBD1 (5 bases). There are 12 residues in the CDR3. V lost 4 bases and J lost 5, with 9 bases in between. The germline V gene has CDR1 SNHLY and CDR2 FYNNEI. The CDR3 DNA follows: TGTGCCAGCAGTGCCCAGGGCGACGAGCAGTACTTC. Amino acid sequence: CASSAQGDEQYF. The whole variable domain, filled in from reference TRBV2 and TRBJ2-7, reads EPEVTQTPSHQVTQMGQEVILRCVPISNHLYFYWYRQILGQKVEFLVSFYNNEISEKSEIFDDQFSVERPDGSNFTLKIRSTKLEDSAMYFCASSAQGDEQYFGPGTRLTVT.

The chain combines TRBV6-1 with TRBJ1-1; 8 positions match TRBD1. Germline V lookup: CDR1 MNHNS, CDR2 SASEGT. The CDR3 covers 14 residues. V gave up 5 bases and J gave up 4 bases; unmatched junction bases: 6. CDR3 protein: CASSYTGGGTEAFF. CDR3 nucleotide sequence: TGTGCCAGCAGTTATACAGGGGGGGGCACTGAAGCTTTCTTT.

DNA for the CDR3: TGTGCCAGCAGTTACCAGGGGTCGAGCACAGATACGCAGTATTTT. It translates to CASSYQGSSTDTQYF. The chain is built from TRBV6-5 and TRBJ2-3; tentatively, D is TRBD1 (6 bases). The CDR3 consists of 15 residues. The V gene's germline CDR1 is MNHEY and CDR2 SVGAGI. V was cut by 2 bases and J by 0 bases, with 9 bases left in between.